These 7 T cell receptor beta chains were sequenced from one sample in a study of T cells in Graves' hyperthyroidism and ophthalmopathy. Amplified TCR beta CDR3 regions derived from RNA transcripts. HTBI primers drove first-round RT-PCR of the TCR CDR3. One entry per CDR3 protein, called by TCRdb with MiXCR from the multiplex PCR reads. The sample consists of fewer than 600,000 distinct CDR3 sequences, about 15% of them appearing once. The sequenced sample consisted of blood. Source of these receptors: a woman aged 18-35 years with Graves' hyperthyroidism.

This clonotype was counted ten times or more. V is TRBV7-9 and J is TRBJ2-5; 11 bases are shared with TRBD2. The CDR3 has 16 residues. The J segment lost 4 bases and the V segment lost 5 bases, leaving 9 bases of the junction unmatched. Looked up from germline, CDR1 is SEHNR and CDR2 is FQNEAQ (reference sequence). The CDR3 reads CASSQTQGLAGETQYF. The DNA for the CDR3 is TGTGCCAGCAGCCAAACCCAAGGACTAGCGGGAGAGACCCAGTACTTC. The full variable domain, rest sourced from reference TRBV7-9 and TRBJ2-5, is DTGVSQNPRHKITKRGQNVTFRCDPISEHNRLYWYRQTLGQGPEFLTYFQNEAQLEKSRLLSDRFSAERPKGSFSTLEIQRTEQGDSAMYLCASSQTQGLAGETQYFGPGTRLLVL.

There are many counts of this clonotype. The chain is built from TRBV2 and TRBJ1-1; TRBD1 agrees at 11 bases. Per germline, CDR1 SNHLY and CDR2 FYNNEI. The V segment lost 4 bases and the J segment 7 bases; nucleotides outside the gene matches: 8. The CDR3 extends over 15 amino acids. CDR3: CASSARTGGLSEAFF. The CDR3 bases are TGTGCCAGCAGTGCTCGGACAGGGGGCTTGAGTGAAGCTTTCTTT.

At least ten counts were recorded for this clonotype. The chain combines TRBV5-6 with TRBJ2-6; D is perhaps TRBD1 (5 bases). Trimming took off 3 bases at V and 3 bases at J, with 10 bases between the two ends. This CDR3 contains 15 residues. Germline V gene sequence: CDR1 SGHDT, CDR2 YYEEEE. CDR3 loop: CASSSSGRGANVLTF. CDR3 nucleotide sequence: TGTGCCAGCAGCTCCTCAGGGCGTGGGGCCAACGTCCTGACTTTC.

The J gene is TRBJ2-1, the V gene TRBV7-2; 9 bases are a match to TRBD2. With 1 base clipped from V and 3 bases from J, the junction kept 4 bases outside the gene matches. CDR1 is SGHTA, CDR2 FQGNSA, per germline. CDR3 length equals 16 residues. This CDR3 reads CASSLDSGSIYNEQFF. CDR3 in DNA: TGTGCCAGCAGCTTAGATAGCGGGAGTATCTACAATGAGCAGTTCTTC.

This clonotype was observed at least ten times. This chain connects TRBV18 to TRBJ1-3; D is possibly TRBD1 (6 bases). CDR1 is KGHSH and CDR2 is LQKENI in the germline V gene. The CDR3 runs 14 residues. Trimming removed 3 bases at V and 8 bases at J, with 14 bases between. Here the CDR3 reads CASSPATGEDTIYF. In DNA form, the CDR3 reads TGTGCCAGCTCACCCGCGACAGGCGAGGACACCATATATTTT.

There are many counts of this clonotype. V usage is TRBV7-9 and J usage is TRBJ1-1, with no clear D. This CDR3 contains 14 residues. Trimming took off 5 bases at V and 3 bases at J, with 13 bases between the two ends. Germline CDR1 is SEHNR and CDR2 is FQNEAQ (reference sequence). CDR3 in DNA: TGTGCCAGCAGCACCTCAACACGGGACACTGAAGCTTTCTTT. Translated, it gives CASSTSTRDTEAFF.

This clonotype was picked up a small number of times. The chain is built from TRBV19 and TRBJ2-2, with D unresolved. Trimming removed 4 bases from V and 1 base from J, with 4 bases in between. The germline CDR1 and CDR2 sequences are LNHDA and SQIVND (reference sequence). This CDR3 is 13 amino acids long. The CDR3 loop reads CASSKRNTGELFF. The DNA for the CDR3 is TGTGCCAGTAGTAAAAGGAACACCGGGGAGCTGTTTTTT.